Listed here are 7 T cell receptor beta chains from one sample, sequenced in a study of shared clonotypes between healthy human individuals. Naive-designated CD8 cells lacked CD45RO, were positively enriched for CCR7, and omitted terminally differentiated effector memory CD45RA+ cells. The assay was immunoSEQ multiplex PCR, and TCRdb's table has in-frame clones only and misses some. The table includes some 2,000,000 clones, about 94% detected once. The sample was naive CD8+ T cells sorted from blood. Receptor source: a man aged 18-30 years in good health.

The rearrangement joins TRBV19 to TRBJ2-1, with TRBD2 matching 7 bases. The CDR3 consists of 14 residues. In germline, CDR1 is LNHDA, CDR2 SQIVND (reference sequence). J was trimmed by 4 bases and V by 7 bases; bases with no gene match: 7. DNA for the CDR3: TGTGCCAGTATATCGGGGAGGGATTACAATGAGCAGTTCTTC. It translates to CASISGRDYNEQFF.

V usage is TRBV2 and J usage is TRBJ2-7; the match to TRBD2 covers 9 bases. Germline lookup yields CDR1 SNHLY and CDR2 FYNNEI. This CDR3 region has 17 residues. With V trimmed by 1 base and J by 5 bases, 12 bases remained unmatched. The chain's CDR3 is CASSEGREVAGVHEQYF. Written as DNA, the CDR3 is TGTGCCAGCAGTGAAGGTAGGGAGGTAGCGGGAGTACACGAGCAGTACTTC. Together with reference TRBV2 and TRBJ2-7, the CDR3 gives the full variable domain: EPEVTQTPSHQVTQMGQEVILRCVPISNHLYFYWYRQILGQKVEFLVSFYNNEISEKSEIFDDQFSVERPDGSNFTLKIRSTKLEDSAMYFCASSEGREVAGVHEQYFGPGTRLTVT.

This chain joins TRBV2 and TRBJ2-1; 11 bases fit TRBD2. V lost 9 bases and J lost 4; bases outside the gene matches: 5. The CDR3 contains 14 residues. CDR1 and CDR2 (germline): SNHLY, FYNNEI. CDR3: CARGTSGLYNEQFF. The CDR3 nucleotides read TGTGCCAGGGGGACTAGCGGATTATACAATGAGCAGTTCTTC. The full variable domain, its missing parts supplied by reference TRBV2 and TRBJ2-1, is EPEVTQTPSHQVTQMGQEVILRCVPISNHLYFYWYRQILGQKVEFLVSFYNNEISEKSEIFDDQFSVERPDGSNFTLKIRSTKLEDSAMYFCARGTSGLYNEQFFGPGTRLTVL.

This clone showed up just once. The chain has TRBV29-1 and TRBJ2-7; weak D call: TRBD1 (6 bases). Germline CDR1 SQVTM, CDR2 ANQGSEA. Trimming removed 7 bases at V and 1 base at J, with 17 bases between. The CDR3 spans 14 residues. The CDR3 spells CSASVGDNSYEQYF. CDR3 in DNA: TGCAGCGCCTCGGTTGGGGACAATTCCTACGAGCAGTACTTC.

V is TRBV30 and J is TRBJ2-7; 9 nucleotides align to TRBD1. The CDR3 covers 15 residues. J lost 1 base, V lost 4 bases, and 8 bases had no gene match. CDR1 is GTSNPN, CDR2 SVGIG, per germline (reference sequence). DNA of the CDR3: TGTGCCTGGAAGGGACGGGACAGGGTTTCCTACGAGCAGTACTTC. Translated: CAWKGRDRVSYEQYF.

This chain connects TRBV5-4 to TRBJ2-5, with 10 nucleotides matching TRBD2. Germline V lookup: CDR1 SGHNT, CDR2 YYREEE (reference sequence). Unmatched junction bases numbered 6, after V lost 0 bases and J lost 4 bases. CDR3 length equals 16 residues. In nucleotides, the CDR3 is TGTGCCAGCAGCTTGGGCAGCGGGAGGGCCCCAGAGACCCAGTACTTC. This gives the protein CASSLGSGRAPETQYF.

This chain connects TRBV28 to TRBJ1-4, with 10 bases aligning to TRBD1. V lost 4 bases, J lost 8 bases, and 7 bases stayed unmatched. The CDR3 runs to 15 residues. CDR1 MDHEN and CDR2 SYDVKM come from the germline V gene. The CDR3 loop reads CASSSGTGVREKLFF. CDR3 DNA: TGTGCCAGCAGTTCCGGGACAGGGGTTCGGGAAAAACTGTTTTTT. Using reference TRBV28 and TRBJ1-4 for the parts outside the CDR3, the full variable domain is DVKVTQSSRYLVKRTGEKVFLECVQDMDHENMFWYRQDPGLGLRLIYFSYDVKMKEKGDIPEGYSVSREKKERFSLILESASTNQTSMYLCASSSGTGVREKLFFGSGTQLSVL.